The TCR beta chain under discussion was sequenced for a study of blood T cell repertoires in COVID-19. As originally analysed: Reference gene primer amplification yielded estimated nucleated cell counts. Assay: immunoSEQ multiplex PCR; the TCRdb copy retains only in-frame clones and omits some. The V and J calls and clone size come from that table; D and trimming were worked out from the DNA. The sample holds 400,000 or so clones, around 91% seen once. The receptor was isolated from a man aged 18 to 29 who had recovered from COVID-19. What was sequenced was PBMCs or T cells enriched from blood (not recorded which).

The CDR3 loop is CASSKDGMRYGYTF. The CDR3, as DNA: TGTGCCAGCAGCAAGGACGGGATGCGCTATGGCTACACCTTC. This chain uses TRBV7-9 with TRBJ1-2; D unresolved. This CDR3 contains 14 residues. Trimming pared 5 bases from V and 4 bases from J, leaving 14 bases between. Germline values: CDR1 SEHNR, CDR2 FQNEAQ (reference sequence).